This T cell receptor beta chain came from a study of OX40 agonist ivuxolimab in advanced cancers. As for the study in general: The group had a mean age of about 65 years, ranged from about 23 to 85, and was less than 85% male.

Turning to this clone: Its cognate antigen is unknown.

The CDR3 totals 14 residues. CDR1 SGHRS and CDR2 YFSETQ come from the germline V gene. Trimming cost V 5 bases and J 2 bases, with 11 bases left between them. General study findings and limits: Near-lowest levels of clonal expansion characterized partial responders at 0.1-3.0 mg/kg. A proportion of nonresponders additionally exhibited low normalized T-cell clonal expansion.

Sampling times: baseline, cycle 4 day 1, cycle 7 day 1. Profiling relied on immunoSEQ multiplex PCR, and the TCRdb table lists in-frame clones only, not all of them. The repertoire holds fewer than 70,000 clones, with approximately 87% as singletons. The sequence was collected from an adult with an advanced solid tumor such as melanoma, head and neck, liver or kidney cancer. This chain links TRBV5-1 with TRBJ2-1; D is ambiguous. This specimen consisted of CD4+ or CD8+ T cells sorted from blood, obtained in a trial of the OX40 agonist ivuxolimab. CDR3 amino acids: CASSSGGTYNEQFF. The CDR3 coding sequence is TGCGCCAGCAGTTCAGGTGGGACCTACAATGAGCAGTTCTTC.